These T cell receptor beta chains were read from a single sample in a study of cytomegalovirus exposure and HLA in healthy donors. The repertoire was sequenced with immunoSEQ multiplex PCR; TCRdb's copy has only in-frame clones and lacks some. The sample yields a few hundred thousand clones, 86% seen once. Sequencing was carried out using PBMCs. These receptors were obtained from a woman aged 18 to 35 in good health and CMV-seronegative. CDR3s leave out the opening cysteine and the closing phenylalanine or tryptophan.

j_gene: TRBJ2-7; v_gene: TRBV6-5; CDR3aa: ASSYSAAPEQY
j_gene: TRBJ2-7; v_gene: TRBV4-2; CDR3aa: ASSQGGDAAYEQY
j_gene: TRBJ1-1; v_gene: TRBV30; CDR3aa: AWDRGMNTEAF
j_gene: TRBJ2-5; v_gene: TRBV7-2; CDR3aa: ASSTTGMTQTQY
j_gene: TRBJ2-3; v_gene: TRBV25-1; CDR3aa: ASMGAARGADTQY
j_gene: TRBJ2-7; v_gene: TRBV4-1; CDR3aa: ASSQAQIGREKGYEQY
j_gene: TRBJ2-7; v_gene: TRBV28; CDR3aa: ASSSRWGTNRPY
j_gene: TRBJ2-5; v_gene: TRBV4-1; CDR3aa: ASSSGLAETQETQY
j_gene: TRBJ2-7; v_gene: TRBV7-8; CDR3aa: ASSSRTSGSYEQY
j_gene: TRBJ2-7; v_gene: TRBV15; CDR3aa: ATSGAGTSPYEQY
j_gene: TRBJ1-2; v_gene: TRBV2; CDR3aa: ASSLDRGTNYGYT
j_gene: TRBJ2-2; v_gene: TRBV7-3; CDR3aa: ASSLNSGTNTGELF
j_gene: TRBJ2-3; v_gene: TRBV11-3; CDR3aa: ASSPGGFSTDTQY
j_gene: TRBJ1-1; v_gene: TRBV6-5; CDR3aa: ASKQAPLNTEAF
j_gene: TRBJ2-5; v_gene: TRBV7-8; CDR3aa: ASSLGMAGGETQY
j_gene: TRBJ2-7; v_gene: TRBV18; CDR3aa: ASSPTGQSSYEQY
j_gene: TRBJ2-2; v_gene: TRBV18; CDR3aa: ASSPMGQAMGGELF
j_gene: TRBJ2-7; v_gene: TRBV15; CDR3aa: ATSSGQGGVHEQY
j_gene: TRBJ2-3; v_gene: TRBV11-2; CDR3aa: ASSLLLHTDTQY